This T cell receptor (beta chain) was documented in a study of blood T cell repertoires in COVID-19. About the study: Sources were T cells, B-cell-depleted T cells, or PBMCs; the material itself was cDNA or gDNA.

It was during active infection that Seattle patients were enrolled and then longitudinally followed. Original methodology: Quantification of nucleated cells was approximated via reference gene primer amplification. TCRdb's copy holds only in-frame clones and misses some; the assay was immunoSEQ multiplex PCR. V, J and clone size are taken as reported in that table, and D and trimming were inferred from the DNA itself. Here the sample spans over 100,000 clones, around nine tenths being singletons. This receptor was identified in a woman between 70 and 85 years old with COVID-19, enrolled during active disease. Sequenced: peripheral blood.

The CDR3, as DNA: TGTGCCTGGAGTGTAAAGGGGGCGGACTACACCTTC. Translating it yields CAWSVKGADYTF. The V and J genes are TRBV30 and TRBJ1-2, with TRBD1 matching 7 bases. Looked up from germline, CDR1 is GTSNPN and CDR2 is SVGIG (reference sequence). The CDR3 totals 12 residues. With 0 bases clipped from V and 10 bases from J, the junction kept 5 bases outside the gene matches.